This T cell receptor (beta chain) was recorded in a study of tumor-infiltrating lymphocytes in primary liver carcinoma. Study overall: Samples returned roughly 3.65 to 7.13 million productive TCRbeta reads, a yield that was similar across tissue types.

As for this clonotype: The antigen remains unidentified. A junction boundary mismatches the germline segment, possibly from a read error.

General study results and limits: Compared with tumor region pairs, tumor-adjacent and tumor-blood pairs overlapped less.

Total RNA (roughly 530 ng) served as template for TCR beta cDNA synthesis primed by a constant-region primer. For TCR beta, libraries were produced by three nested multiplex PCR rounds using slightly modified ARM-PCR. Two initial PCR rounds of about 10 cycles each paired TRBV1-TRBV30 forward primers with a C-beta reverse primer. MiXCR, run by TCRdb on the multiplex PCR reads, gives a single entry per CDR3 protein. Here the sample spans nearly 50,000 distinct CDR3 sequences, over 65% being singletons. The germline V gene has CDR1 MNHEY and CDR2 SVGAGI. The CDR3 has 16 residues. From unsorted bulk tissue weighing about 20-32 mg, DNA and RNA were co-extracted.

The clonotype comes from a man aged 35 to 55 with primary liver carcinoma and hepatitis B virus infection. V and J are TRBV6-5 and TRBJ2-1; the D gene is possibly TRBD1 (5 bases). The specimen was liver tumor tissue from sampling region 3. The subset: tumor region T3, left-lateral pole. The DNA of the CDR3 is TGTACCAGCAGCCCGCAGGGAACGCTCGGGTACAATGAGCAGTTCTTC. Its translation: CTSSPQGTLGYNEQFF.